These 30 T cell receptor beta chains originate from one sample sequenced in a study of radiation and T cells in renal cell carcinoma. As for time point: blood 2 weeks post-SBRT. Described treatment: 15 Gy SBRT to primary tumor, nephrectomy 4 weeks later. Produced via immunoSEQ multiplex PCR; TCRdb's table is partial and in-frame only. The sample has 70,000 or so clones, around 76% seen once. Sequenced here: blood, sampled from a patient whose treatment included radiotherapy and nephrectomy. These TCRs come from a man in his 60s with renal cell carcinoma.

The V gene is TRBV5-1, the J gene TRBJ2-5, with TRBD1 matching over 8 bases. J gave up 5 bases and V 4 bases, and 7 bases lay outside the gene matches. The CDR3 loop spans 14 amino acids. CDR1 SGHRS and CDR2 YFSETQ come from the germline V gene. CDR3 nucleotides: TGCGCCAGCAGCGTCCACAGGGGGACGGAGACCCAGTACTTC. Its translation is CASSVHRGTETQYF. The variable domain in full, completed from reference TRBV5-1 and TRBJ2-5, reads KAGVTQTPRYLIKTRGQQVTLSCSPISGHRSVSWYQQTPGQGLQFLFEYFSETQRNKGNFPGRFSGRQFSNSRSEMNVSTLELGDSALYLCASSVHRGTETQYFGPGTRLLVL.

The chain uses TRBV15 and TRBJ1-2, with D maybe TRBD1 (5 bases). The V gene's germline CDR1 is LNHNV and CDR2 YYDKDF (reference sequence). The CDR3 consists of 15 residues. Trimming cost V 0 bases and J 0 bases, with 8 bases left between them. The CDR3: CATSREGTTNYGYTF. DNA of the CDR3: TGTGCCACCAGCAGAGAGGGGACGACTAACTATGGCTACACCTTC.

The chain employs TRBV19 and TRBJ1-5; D is undetermined. CDR3 length equals 15 residues. Germline CDR1 LNHDA, CDR2 SQIVND (reference sequence). Trimming cost V 3 bases and J 5 bases, with 14 bases left between them. The CDR3 nucleotides read TGTGCCAGTAGTATCCAGCGCGGAGGAGATCAGCCCCAGCATTTT. This encodes CASSIQRGGDQPQHF.

The rearrangement uses TRBV5-1 and TRBJ1-1; 9 bases match TRBD1. The CDR3 totals 17 residues. Germline values: CDR1 SGHRS, CDR2 YFSETQ. J lost 2 bases, V lost 4 bases, and 12 bases had no gene match. The CDR3 is CASSAVKQGAGNTEAFF. The CDR3 nucleotides are TGCGCCAGCAGCGCCGTAAAACAGGGGGCTGGAAACACTGAAGCTTTCTTT.

This clone has more than one count but fewer than ten. The rearrangement links TRBV4-1 to TRBJ1-4; no firm D call. Trimming took 0 bases from V and 2 from J, leaving 16 bases between them. The CDR3 has 18 amino acids. Looked up from germline, CDR1 is MGHRA and CDR2 is YSYEKL. CDR3 in amino acids: CASSQDPLTASTNEKLFF. CDR3 coding DNA: TGCGCCAGCAGCCAAGATCCTCTTACCGCCTCCACTAATGAAAAACTGTTTTTT.

The CDR3 sequence is CASSLTRTGAYEQYF. CDR3 in DNA: TGTGCCAGCAGTTTAACCCGGACAGGGGCCTACGAGCAGTACTTC. The chain couples TRBV28 to TRBJ2-7; TRBD1 matches at 9 bases. Germline CDR1 and CDR2: MDHEN and SYDVKM. Trimming took 2 bases from V and 2 from J; bases not matched to a gene: 4. The length of the CDR3 is 15 residues.

This rearrangement joins TRBV5-6 to TRBJ1-6, with D possibly matching TRBD1 (5 bases). The CDR3 is 16 amino acids. V shed 3 bases and J shed 8 bases, with 18 bases lying between them. Per the germline V gene, CDR1 is SGHDT and CDR2 is YYEEEE. CDR3 coding DNA: TGTGCCAGCAGCTCCCTGGGGACTAGGTTGGATTCACCCCTCCACTTT. Translation gives CASSSLGTRLDSPLHF.

The chain uses TRBV29-1 and TRBJ2-1, with a possible D match to TRBD2 (7 bases). The CDR3 spans 16 residues. CDR1 and CDR2 from the germline V gene are SQVTM and ANQGSEA. Between the trimmed V and J ends, which lost 7 bases and 2 bases, there was a span of 21 bases. This CDR3 is CSAPGVGGGPYNEQFF. The DNA of the CDR3 is TGCAGCGCCCCGGGCGTAGGGGGGGGCCCCTACAATGAGCAGTTCTTC.

The chain uses TRBV27 and TRBJ1-2; 7 bases line up with TRBD1. The CDR3 runs to 13 residues. V was pared by 6 bases and J by 7 bases, with 8 bases of the junction left unmatched. The germline CDR1 and CDR2 sequences are MNHEY and SMNVEV (reference sequence). The CDR3 DNA reads as TGTGCCAGCAGAGGACAGGCCCCAAGTGGCTACACCTTC. Its protein product is CASRGQAPSGYTF.

The V gene is TRBV6-4, the J gene TRBJ2-7; TRBD2 agrees at 8 bases. V gave up 3 bases and J gave up 3 bases; unmatched junction bases: 4. Per germline, CDR1 MRHNA and CDR2 SNTAGT. This CDR3 contains 14 residues. The CDR3, as DNA: TGTGCCAGCAGTGAATATAGCGGGAACTACGAGCAGTACTTC. Its translation: CASSEYSGNYEQYF.

Written as DNA, the CDR3 is TGTGCCAGCAGCTTCACTACAGGGCAGTCCTACGAGCAGTACTTC. Translated: CASSFTTGQSYEQYF. The genes are TRBV5-6 and TRBJ2-7, with D maybe TRBD1 (6 bases). This CDR3 has 15 amino acids. Trimming removed 2 bases at V and 1 base at J, with 13 bases between. The germline gives CDR1 SGHDT, CDR2 YYEEEE.

The genes are TRBV2 and TRBJ2-3; 9 bases align to TRBD2. The J segment lost 4 bases and the V segment lost 2 bases, leaving 10 bases of the junction unmatched. The CDR3 has 17 amino acids. The germline V gene encodes CDR1 SNHLY and CDR2 FYNNEI. CDR3 region: CASSESRASGTSDTQYF. Written as DNA, the CDR3 is TGTGCCAGCAGTGAATCGAGGGCTAGCGGGACCTCAGATACGCAGTATTTT.

The chain carries TRBV4-2 and TRBJ1-2; D perhaps matches TRBD1 (5 bases). In germline, CDR1 is LGHNA, CDR2 YNFKEQ. This CDR3 has 16 amino acids. Trimming took 0 bases from V and 4 from J, leaving 15 bases between them. Here the CDR3 DNA reads TGTGCCAGCAGCCAAGATCACCCGGGGCAGGGCTATGGCTACACCTTC. Its translation: CASSQDHPGQGYGYTF.

This clone has at least ten counts. V usage is TRBV10-2 and J usage is TRBJ2-2; 11 bases line up with TRBD1. Looked up from germline, CDR1 is WSHSY and CDR2 is SAAADI. V lost 0 bases to trimming and J lost 5 bases; unmatched junction nucleotides: 2. There are 16 residues in the CDR3. CDR3 in amino acids: CASSESRDRGTGELFF. The CDR3 DNA is TGCGCCAGCAGTGAGTCGAGGGACAGGGGGACCGGGGAGCTGTTTTTT.

In DNA, the CDR3 is TGTGCCAGCAAGAGGACTAGCGACGTCTACGAGCAGTACTTC. This codes for CASKRTSDVYEQYF. This chain links TRBV2 with TRBJ2-7; 9 nucleotides align to TRBD2. The CDR3 sequence is 14 residues long. Germline assignment: CDR1 SNHLY and CDR2 FYNNEI. V gave up 7 bases and J gave up 3 bases; unmatched junction bases: 7.

The rearrangement uses TRBV5-1 and TRBJ2-5; 8 nucleotides align to TRBD2. The germline CDR1 and CDR2 sequences are SGHRS and YFSETQ. V lost 0 bases and J lost 2; bases outside the gene matches: 9. This CDR3 is 17 amino acids long. The CDR3 DNA reads TGCGCCAGCAGCTTGGTCGCCCAGCGGGAGTTACAAGAGACCCAGTACTTC. It specifies CASSLVAQRELQETQYF.

There are a few counts of this clone. This chain joins TRBV20-1 and TRBJ1-3; no reliable D call. Trimming stripped 1 base from V and 10 bases from J, with 8 bases between. Germline V gene data show CDR1 as DFQATT and CDR2 as SNEGSKA (reference sequence). This CDR3 comprises 11 residues. CDR3 sequence: CSARVGRTIYF. CDR3 nucleotides: TGCAGTGCTAGAGTGGGAAGGACCATATATTTT.

This clone was detected a few times. V gene TRBV28 combines with J gene TRBJ1-5; the D gene is possibly TRBD1 (6 bases). Trimming stripped 4 bases from V and 6 bases from J, with 16 bases between. There are 15 residues in the CDR3. CDR1 MDHEN and CDR2 SYDVKM come from the germline V gene. CDR3 residues: CASSSLGTGRQPQHF. CDR3 bases: TGTGCCAGCAGTTCTTTGGGCACAGGGCGTCAGCCCCAGCATTTT. Full variable domain (missing parts from reference TRBV28 and TRBJ1-5): DVKVTQSSRYLVKRTGEKVFLECVQDMDHENMFWYRQDPGLGLRLIYFSYDVKMKEKGDIPEGYSVSREKKERFSLILESASTNQTSMYLCASSSLGTGRQPQHFGDGTRLSIL.

The chain's CDR3 is CASSQGTGYEQYF. Written as DNA, the CDR3 is TGCGCCAGCAGCCAGGGGACAGGGTATGAGCAGTACTTC. V and J are TRBV4-1 and TRBJ2-7; TRBD1 aligns across 9 bases. V lost 3 bases and J lost 7; bases outside the gene matches: 4. The CDR3 totals 13 residues. Germline-derived CDR1 and CDR2 are MGHRA and YSYEKL.

The CDR3: CASVRTGGAYNEQFF. In nucleotides, the CDR3 is TGTGCCAGCGTAAGAACAGGGGGCGCCTACAATGAGCAGTTCTTC. The chain links TRBV6-6 to TRBJ2-1, with 9 positions matching TRBD1. Germline loops: CDR1 MNHNY, CDR2 SVGAGI (reference sequence). The CDR3 covers 15 residues. The V and J ends lost 8 bases and 2 bases, in that order; junction bases with no gene match: 7.

The chain recombines TRBV6-5 with TRBJ1-5; D not certain. The CDR3 length is 14 residues. The germline V gene encodes CDR1 MNHEY and CDR2 SVGAGI. V lost 2 bases and J 1 base, leaving 6 bases between the germline ends. CDR3 nucleotide sequence: TGTGCCAGCAGTTACAGTGAGAGCAATCAGCCCCAGCATTTT. Its translation is CASSYSESNQPQHF.

The V and J genes are TRBV15 and TRBJ1-5; the D is unclear. Germline loops: CDR1 LNHNV, CDR2 YYDKDF (reference sequence). V was clipped by 5 bases and J by 4 bases, with 18 bases between them. The CDR3 loop spans 16 amino acids. The CDR3 region is CATSLTPPGGNQPQHF. CDR3 nucleotide sequence: TGTGCCACCAGCCTTACACCCCCGGGCGGTAATCAGCCCCAGCATTTT.

This clone was detected a few times. The gene calls are TRBV7-2 and TRBJ2-3; no firm D call. V was shortened by 0 bases and J by 6 bases, with 10 bases between the two germline ends. CDR1 SGHTA and CDR2 FQGNSA come from the germline V gene. The CDR3 totals 14 residues. CDR3 in amino acids: CASSLAVHGDTQYF. CDR3 bases: TGTGCCAGCAGCTTAGCTGTACACGGGGATACGCAGTATTTT.

The chain carries TRBV28 and TRBJ2-7; tentatively, D is TRBD2 (6 bases). Trimming shortened V by 9 bases and J by 6 bases, and 21 bases separated the two germline ends. From germline, CDR1 is MDHEN and CDR2 SYDVKM. The CDR3 has 14 residues. CDR3 loop: CASRVAVENGEQYF. The CDR3, as DNA: TGTGCCAGTAGGGTAGCGGTGGAGAACGGCGAGCAGTACTTC.

J is TRBJ2-1 and V is TRBV5-4; TRBD2 is a possible D gene (5 bases). V was shortened by 0 bases and J by 8 bases, with 9 bases between the two germline ends. Germline V gives CDR1 SGHNT, CDR2 YYREEE (reference sequence). CDR3 length equals 13 residues. CDR3 in amino acids: CASSLGRRDEQFF. The CDR3 DNA reads TGTGCCAGCAGCTTGGGCCGGCGGGATGAGCAGTTCTTC.

The chain carries TRBV5-1 and TRBJ2-5; possibly TRBD1 for D (5 bases). This CDR3 spans 17 amino acids. Per the germline V gene, CDR1 is SGHRS and CDR2 is YFSETQ. V lost 0 bases and J 1 base, leaving 16 bases between the germline ends. DNA for the CDR3: TGCGCCAGCAGCTTGGCTTCGGCAGGGAATAGCCAAGAGACCCAGTACTTC. This sequence encodes CASSLASAGNSQETQYF.

J is TRBJ2-1 and V is TRBV29-1; 9 nucleotides line up with TRBD1. V trimming: 6 bases; J trimming: 6 bases; junction bases outside the gene matches: 0. There are 11 residues in the CDR3. Germline assignment: CDR1 SQVTM and CDR2 ANQGSEA. CDR3 DNA sequence: TGCAGCGTGGACAGGGGCAATGAGCAGTTCTTC. Translation: CSVDRGNEQFF.

The chain couples TRBV7-6 to TRBJ2-5; no definite D call. V was pared by 2 bases and J by 4 bases, with 2 bases between. The germline gives CDR1 SGHVS, CDR2 FNYEAQ. There are 11 residues in the CDR3. The CDR3: CASSLTETQYF. The DNA of the CDR3 is TGTGCCAGCAGCTTAACAGAGACCCAGTACTTC. Together with reference TRBV7-6 and TRBJ2-5, the CDR3 gives the full variable domain: GAGVSQSPRYKVTKRGQDVALRCDPISGHVSLYWYRQALGQGPEFLTYFNYEAQQDKSGLPNDRFSAERPEGSISTLTIQRTEQRDSAMYRCASSLTETQYFGPGTRLLVL.

This clone was counted many times. The chain carries TRBV18 and TRBJ2-7; the match to TRBD2 covers 8 bases. The CDR3 is 16 amino acids. CDR1 and CDR2 from the germline V gene are KGHSH and LQKENI. J lost 2 bases, V lost 2 bases, and 8 bases had no gene match. CDR3 sequence reads: CASSPTSGEETYEQYF. CDR3 nucleotide sequence: TGTGCCAGCTCACCAACTAGCGGTGAGGAAACCTACGAGCAGTACTTC.

This clone appeared once. The chain links TRBV10-3 to TRBJ1-4; 7 bases fit TRBD1. The V and J ends lost 0 bases and 6 bases, in that order; junction bases with no gene match: 7. Germline CDR1 reads ENHRY; CDR2 reads SYGVKD. There are 16 residues in the CDR3. CDR3 sequence reads: CAISESDRLPYEKLFF. The CDR3 DNA sequence: TGTGCCATCAGTGAGTCGGACAGGCTGCCCTATGAAAAACTGTTTTTT.